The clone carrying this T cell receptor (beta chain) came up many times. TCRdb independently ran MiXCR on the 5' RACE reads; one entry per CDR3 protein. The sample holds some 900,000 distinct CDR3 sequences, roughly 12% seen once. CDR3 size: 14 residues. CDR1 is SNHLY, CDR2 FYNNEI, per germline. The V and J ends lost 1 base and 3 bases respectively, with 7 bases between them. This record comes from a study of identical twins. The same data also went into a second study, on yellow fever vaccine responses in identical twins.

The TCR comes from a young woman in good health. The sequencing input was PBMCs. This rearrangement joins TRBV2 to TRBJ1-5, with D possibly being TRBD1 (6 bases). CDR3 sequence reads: CASSEGGPNQPQHF. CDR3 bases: TGTGCCAGCAGTGAAGGGGGGCCCAATCAGCCCCAGCATTTT.